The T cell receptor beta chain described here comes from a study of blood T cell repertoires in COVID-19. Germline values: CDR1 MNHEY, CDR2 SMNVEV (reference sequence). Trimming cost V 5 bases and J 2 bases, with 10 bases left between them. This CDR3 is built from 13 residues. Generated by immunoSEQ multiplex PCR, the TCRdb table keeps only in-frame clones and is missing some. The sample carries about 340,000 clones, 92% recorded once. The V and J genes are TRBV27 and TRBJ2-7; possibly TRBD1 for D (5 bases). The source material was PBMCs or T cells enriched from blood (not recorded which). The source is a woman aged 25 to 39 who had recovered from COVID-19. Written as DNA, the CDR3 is TGTGCCAGCAGTCCCCAGGGTCCCTACGAGCAGTACTTC. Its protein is CASSPQGPYEQYF.